The 28 T cell receptor beta chains presented below share a single source sample, sequenced in a study of shared clonotypes between healthy human individuals. TCRdb keeps only in-frame clones here, not all; method: immunoSEQ multiplex PCR. The data show about 490,000 clones, roughly four fifths seen once. The sample was PBMCs. Every receptor here comes from a woman between 40 and 55 years old in good health. Some clones in this sample may be carry-over from other donors' samples.

The chain employs TRBV2 and TRBJ2-3, with no clear D. The germline V gene has CDR1 SNHLY and CDR2 FYNNEI. The CDR3 is 13 residues long. V was cut by 0 bases and J by 9 bases, with 10 bases left in between. The CDR3 sequence: CASSEALPPTQYF. CDR3 DNA sequence: TGTGCCAGCAGTGAAGCGCTGCCGCCCACGCAGTATTTT.

This clone occurred a few times. V is TRBV5-1 and J is TRBJ2-2; TRBD2 aligns across 13 bases. Trimming at V came to 4 bases and at J to 3 bases, leaving 3 bases not matched to a gene. This CDR3 is built from 16 residues. The germline CDR1 and CDR2 sequences are SGHRS and YFSETQ. This CDR3 is CASSTGTSGDTGELFF. The CDR3 DNA follows: TGCGCCAGCAGCACCGGGACTAGCGGGGACACCGGGGAGCTGTTTTTT.

This chain uses TRBV2 with TRBJ2-7; 10 bases map to TRBD1. Per the germline V gene, CDR1 is SNHLY and CDR2 is FYNNEI. V trimming: 2 bases; J trimming: 2 bases; junction bases outside the gene matches: 9. The CDR3 totals 17 residues. CDR3 in amino acids: CASSELGTGEIAYEQYF. The CDR3 DNA reads TGTGCCAGCAGTGAATTGGGGACAGGGGAAATAGCCTACGAGCAGTACTTC. Full variable domain (remainder filled in from reference TRBV2 and TRBJ2-7): EPEVTQTPSHQVTQMGQEVILRCVPISNHLYFYWYRQILGQKVEFLVSFYNNEISEKSEIFDDQFSVERPDGSNFTLKIRSTKLEDSAMYFCASSELGTGEIAYEQYFGPGTRLTVT.

The chain employs TRBV6-5 and TRBJ2-6; weak D call: TRBD2 (5 bases). Deletions cut 4 bases from V and 4 bases from J, with 11 bases between. The CDR3 has 15 residues. CDR1 is MNHEY and CDR2 is SVGAGI in the germline V gene. The CDR3 region is CASSFSGMGANVLTF. The CDR3 nucleotides read TGTGCCAGCAGTTTCTCCGGGATGGGGGCCAACGTCCTGACTTTC.

Concerning this clone itself: Other nucleotide sequences from this sample produce the same CDR3. The chain links TRBV7-2 to TRBJ2-7; D might be TRBD1 or TRBD2, each matching 5 bases. Germline V CDR1 and CDR2: SGHTA, FQGNSA. The CDR3 covers 13 residues. V shed 5 bases and J shed 3 bases, with 11 bases lying between them. The CDR3 DNA is TGTGCCAGCAGCCGGGGACGGGACTACGAGCAGTACTTC. Its translation: CASSRGRDYEQYF. The variable domain in full, completed from reference TRBV7-2 and TRBJ2-7, reads GAGVSQSPSNKVTEKGKDVELRCDPISGHTALYWYRQSLGQGLEFLIYFQGNSAPDKSGLPSDRFSAERTGGSVSTLTIQRTQQEDSAVYLCASSRGRDYEQYFGPGTRLTVT.

V usage is TRBV19 and J usage is TRBJ2-3; D ambiguous. CDR1 is LNHDA, CDR2 SQIVND, per germline (reference sequence). Trimming took 4 bases from V and 6 from J, leaving 8 bases between them. This CDR3 is built from 12 residues. CDR3 loop: CASSNFGDTQYF. DNA for the CDR3: TGTGCCAGTAGTAATTTTGGGGATACGCAGTATTTT. Full variable domain (remainder filled in from reference TRBV19 and TRBJ2-3): DGGITQSPKYLFRKEGQNVTLSCEQNLNHDAMYWYRQDPGQGLRLIYYSQIVNDFQKGDIAEGYSVSREKKESFPLTVTSAQKNPTAFYLCASSNFGDTQYFGPGTRLTVL.

This clone was seen only once. The J gene is TRBJ1-1, the V gene TRBV29-1, with a weak D call TRBD1 (5 bases). This CDR3 has 13 residues. The V end lost 8 bases, the J end lost 0 bases, and 13 bases lay between the germline ends. The V gene's germline CDR1 is SQVTM and CDR2 ANQGSEA. The chain's CDR3 is CSTRQNMNTEAFF. For the CDR3, the DNA is TGCAGCACCAGACAGAACATGAACACTGAAGCTTTCTTT. Filled out from reference TRBV29-1 and TRBJ1-1, the complete variable domain reads SAVISQKPSRDICQRGTSLTIQCQVDSQVTMMFWYRQQPGQSLTLIATANQGSEATYESGFVIDKFPISRPNLTFSTLTVSNMSPEDSSIYLCSTRQNMNTEAFFGQGTRLTVV.

CDR3 nucleotides: TGTGCCAGCAGCCCCCGTGTCAGGATAAACACCATATATTTT. This encodes CASSPRVRINTIYF. The chain uses TRBV7-8 and TRBJ1-3; D unresolved. CDR1 and CDR2 from the germline V gene are SGHVS and FQNEAQ. V lost 5 bases, J lost 6 bases, and 14 bases lay in between. The CDR3 contains 14 residues.

The chain has TRBV28 and TRBJ2-3, with D uncertain. The germline gives CDR1 MDHEN, CDR2 SYDVKM. V gave up 7 bases and J gave up 2 bases, with 10 bases separating them. This CDR3 has 13 residues. The CDR3 DNA is TGTGCCAGCACCACCCGCTACACAGATACGCAGTATTTT. Amino acids: CASTTRYTDTQYF.

The rearrangement joins TRBV27 to TRBJ2-7; 8 bases agree with TRBD1. Unmatched junction bases numbered 13, after V lost 2 bases and J lost 4 bases. Germline-derived CDR1 and CDR2 are MNHEY and SMNVEV (reference sequence). The CDR3 spans 17 residues. The CDR3 region has the DNA TGTGCCAGCAGTTTAGGTCCTCCAGGGGGCGTCAGTTACGAGCAGTACTTC. Its translation is CASSLGPPGGVSYEQYF.

In DNA, the CDR3 is TGTGCCAGCTCACCCGGACTGTACACAGATACGCAGTATTTT. It encodes CASSPGLYTDTQYF. This chain joins TRBV18 and TRBJ2-3; perhaps TRBD2 as D (5 bases). Germline V gene lookup returns CDR1 KGHSH and CDR2 LQKENI. The CDR3 is 14 amino acids. The germline V and J ends were trimmed by 3 bases and 2 bases, with 9 bases remaining between them. Full variable domain (remainder filled in from reference TRBV18 and TRBJ2-3): NAGVMQNPRHLVRRRGQEARLRCSPMKGHSHVYWYRQLPEEGLKFMVYLQKENIIDESGMPKERFSAEFPKEGPSILRIQQVVRGDSAAYFCASSPGLYTDTQYFGPGTRLTVL.

The CDR3 DNA follows: TGCGCCAGCAGCTCTTTGGGGACCATCTACAATGAGCAGTTCTTC. Translating gives CASSSLGTIYNEQFF. The chain couples TRBV4-1 to TRBJ2-1; either TRBD1 or TRBD2 may supply D (5 bases each). There are 15 residues in the CDR3. V shed 5 bases and J shed 3 bases, with 14 bases lying between them. Germline V gives CDR1 MGHRA, CDR2 YSYEKL.

The chain uses TRBV11-2 and TRBJ2-7, with D possibly being TRBD1 (6 bases). Germline CDR1 and CDR2: SGHAT and FQNNGV. This CDR3 region has 17 residues. V lost 7 bases, J lost 2 bases, and 24 bases lay in between. The CDR3 nucleotides are TGTGCCAGCACCCGACCGGGACATCCAGCCGGTACCTACGAGCAGTACTTC. Amino acid sequence: CASTRPGHPAGTYEQYF.

The chain carries TRBV7-9 and TRBJ2-7; the match to TRBD1 covers 11 bases. This CDR3 is built from 14 residues. Losses at the gene ends were 3 bases for V and 12 bases for J; bases not matched to a gene: 10. Germline V lookup: CDR1 SEHNR, CDR2 FQNEAQ (reference sequence). The CDR3 region has the DNA TGTGCCAGCAGCTTTGGGGGACAGGGGGATCGGCGGTACTTC. Encoded protein: CASSFGGQGDRRYF.

This rearrangement joins TRBV11-3 to TRBJ2-1; 12 bases align to TRBD2. This CDR3 is 15 amino acids long. Trimming took 5 bases from V and 6 from J; bases not matched to a gene: 5. Germline assignment: CDR1 SGHNT and CDR2 YENEEA. CDR3 residues: CASSPGLAGPNEQFF. CDR3 sequence (DNA): TGTGCCAGCAGCCCGGGACTAGCGGGCCCCAATGAGCAGTTCTTC.

The V call is TRBV19, the J call TRBJ2-5; tentative D call: TRBD2 (6 bases). V lost 10 bases to trimming and J lost 0 bases, with 21 bases between them. The CDR3 consists of 16 residues. Germline V gene sequence: CDR1 LNHDA, CDR2 SQIVND (reference sequence). The CDR3 sequence is CATTSPLGRNQETQYF. Written as DNA, the CDR3 is TGTGCCACCACTAGCCCCCTGGGGCGGAACCAAGAGACCCAGTACTTC.

CDR3 sequence reads: CASSRGGNRGNEKLFF. Written as DNA, the CDR3 is TGTGCCAGCAGCCGCGGAGGGAACAGGGGAAATGAAAAACTGTTTTTT. The chain uses TRBV4-2 and TRBJ1-4, with TRBD1 identical over 7 bases. CDR1 is LGHNA, CDR2 YNFKEQ, per germline. CDR3 size: 16 residues. The V segment lost 4 bases and the J segment 5 bases; nucleotides outside the gene matches: 10.

V gene TRBV6-4 combines with J gene TRBJ2-3; 7 nucleotides line up with TRBD2. Trimming cost V 0 bases and J 15 bases; bases outside gene matches: 9. CDR1 MRHNA and CDR2 SNTAGT come from the germline V gene. CDR3 length: 13 residues. This CDR3 is CASSDSLGRALYF. The DNA for the CDR3 is TGTGCCAGCAGTGACTCCCTAGGGAGGGCCCTATATTTT.

The chain carries TRBV7-8 and TRBJ1-2; 7 positions match TRBD1. CDR1 and CDR2 from the germline V gene are SGHVS and FQNEAQ. V dropped 5 bases and J dropped 7; count of bases not matched to a gene: 7. CDR3 length: 13 amino acids. Written as DNA, the CDR3 is TGTGCCAGCAGCCCGCGACAGGGCGGTGGCTACACCTTC. Protein product: CASSPRQGGGYTF.

J is TRBJ2-3 and V is TRBV5-1, with D possibly being TRBD1 or TRBD2 (6 bases each). The germline V and J ends were trimmed by 0 bases and 2 bases, with 13 bases remaining between them. The CDR3 covers 16 residues. Germline CDR1 reads SGHRS; CDR2 reads YFSETQ. In DNA form, the CDR3 reads TGCGCCAGCAGCTTGGCCGGGGGACAATCCACAGATACGCAGTATTTT. Amino acids: CASSLAGGQSTDTQYF.

This chain joins TRBV5-4 and TRBJ2-5; 16 bases line up with TRBD2. This CDR3 spans 16 amino acids. Germline V lookup: CDR1 SGHNT, CDR2 YYREEE (reference sequence). After removal of 3 bases from V and 4 bases from J, the junction contained 3 bases not matched to a gene. CDR3 in amino acids: CASSSGTSGRVETQYF. CDR3 nucleotide sequence: TGTGCCAGCAGCTCCGGGACTAGCGGGAGGGTAGAGACCCAGTACTTC.

Notes on this clone: At one end, the junction sequence differs from germline, possibly due to a read error. The rearrangement uses TRBV7-7 and TRBJ2-1, with 8 nucleotides matching TRBD2. This CDR3 spans 16 amino acids. Germline V gene data show CDR1 as SSHAT and CDR2 as FNYEAQ (reference sequence). CDR3 residues: CASSQLAASSYNEQFF. The CDR3, as DNA: TGTGCTAGCAGCCAACTAGCGGCGAGCTCCTACAATGAGCAGTTCTTC.

The chain recombines TRBV6-4 with TRBJ2-7; either TRBD1 or TRBD2 may fit D (5 bases each). The germline CDR1 and CDR2 sequences are MRHNA and SNTAGT. Trimming shortened V by 0 bases and J by 6 bases, and 15 bases separated the two germline ends. This CDR3 has 15 residues. The CDR3 spells CASSDSGTDEGEQYF. In DNA, the CDR3 is TGTGCCAGCAGTGACTCCGGGACGGACGAGGGCGAGCAGTACTTC.

This clone appeared a single time. The rearrangement links TRBV18 to TRBJ2-5; D unresolved. The CDR3 length is 13 residues. V gave up 2 bases and J gave up 0 bases, with 4 bases separating them. Germline loops: CDR1 KGHSH, CDR2 LQKENI. Here the CDR3 DNA reads TGTGCCAGCTCACCAGACAACCAAGAGACCCAGTACTTC. Translating gives CASSPDNQETQYF.

This clone was detected a few times. The chain links TRBV7-3 to TRBJ1-1; D is uncertain. The CDR3 has 13 residues. Looked up from germline, CDR1 is SGHTA and CDR2 is FQGTGA. Trimming removed 4 bases from V and 3 bases from J, with 9 bases in between. CDR3 residues: CASSYTRDTEAFF. The CDR3, as DNA: TGTGCCAGCAGCTACACCCGGGACACTGAAGCTTTCTTT.

This clone was seen a single time. This chain connects TRBV7-2 to TRBJ2-7, with TRBD2 identical over 14 bases. J lost 6 bases, V lost 5 bases, and 3 bases had no gene match. Germline-derived CDR1 and CDR2 are SGHTA and FQGNSA. There are 14 residues in the CDR3. CDR3 DNA: TGTGCCAGCAGCGGCGGACTAGCGGGGGGCGAGCAGTACTTC. This translates into CASSGGLAGGEQYF.

The chain employs TRBV10-1 and TRBJ2-7; unclear D gene. Germline values: CDR1 WNHNN, CDR2 SYGVQD (reference sequence). The CDR3 consists of 13 residues. Trimming took off 0 bases at V and 6 bases at J, with 9 bases between the two ends. CDR3 in DNA: TGCGCCAGCAGTGAGTCGTTCCCTGGCGAGCAGTACTTC. Its translation is CASSESFPGEQYF.

This clone showed up just a few times. The rearrangement joins TRBV6-5 to TRBJ1-5, with 10 bases identical to TRBD1. CDR3 length: 15 residues. Trimming cost V 6 bases and J 1 base; bases outside gene matches: 3. The V gene's germline CDR1 is MNHEY and CDR2 SVGAGI. CDR3 coding DNA: TGTGCCAGCAGAAGGACAGGGGGAAGCAATCAGCCCCAGCATTTT. This codes for CASRRTGGSNQPQHF.